Below are 28 T cell receptor beta chains sequenced from a single sample in a study of cytomegalovirus exposure and HLA in healthy donors. This PCR relied on a set of 60 Vbeta primers and 13 Jbeta primers. The repertoire was sequenced with immunoSEQ multiplex PCR; TCRdb's copy has only in-frame clones and lacks some. The sample lists fewer than 250,000 clones, around 82% seen once, with around 1.9% in the top ten. Sequencing was carried out using PBMCs. The receptors come from a man between 18 and 29 years old in good health and CMV-seronegative.

V is TRBV6-5 and J is TRBJ2-7, with TRBD1 matching over 7 bases. J was trimmed by 3 bases and V by 6 bases; bases with no gene match: 2. The germline gives CDR1 MNHEY, CDR2 SVGAGI. The length of the CDR3 is 12 residues. CDR3 residues: CASRGTDYEQYF. For the CDR3, the DNA is TGTGCCAGCAGAGGGACAGACTACGAGCAGTACTTC.

The chain joins TRBV27 to TRBJ2-1, with 7 bases lining up with TRBD2. Germline CDR1 is MNHEY and CDR2 is SMNVEV (reference sequence). The trim removed 6 bases at V and 3 bases at J, leaving 8 bases unmatched. The CDR3 contains 15 residues. CDR3 sequence (DNA): TGTGCCAGCAGGCCAACTAGCGTTTACTACAATGAGCAGTTCTTC. It specifies CASRPTSVYYNEQFF.

The chain is built from TRBV5-6 and TRBJ1-5; D ambiguous. CDR1 SGHDT and CDR2 YYEEEE come from the germline V gene. This CDR3 has 16 residues. V was cut by 0 bases and J by 3 bases, with 13 bases left in between. CDR3 DNA: TGTGCCAGCAGCTTGGCCGCGGTCAGTCCCAATCAGCCCCAGCATTTT. The encoded protein is CASSLAAVSPNQPQHF.

The DNA of the CDR3 is TGCGCCAGCAGCCACGCGACAGGGCCTAGCACAGATACGCAGTATTTT. This encodes CASSHATGPSTDTQYF. The V and J genes are TRBV4-3 and TRBJ2-3; the match to TRBD1 covers 7 bases. This CDR3 is 16 amino acids long. CDR1 is LGHNA and CDR2 is YSLEER in the germline V gene. Trimming at V came to 3 bases and at J to 0 bases, leaving 6 bases not matched to a gene.

V is TRBV7-9 and J is TRBJ2-7; 9 nucleotides line up with TRBD2. V trimming: 1 base; J trimming: 5 bases; junction bases outside the gene matches: 9. The CDR3 has 16 amino acids. From germline, CDR1 is SEHNR and CDR2 FQNEAQ (reference sequence). The CDR3 DNA follows: TGTGCCAGCAGCTTAGGGGGTGGCGGGGGGGCTGACGAGCAGTACTTC. This gives the protein CASSLGGGGGADEQYF. Together with reference TRBV7-9 and TRBJ2-7, the CDR3 gives the full variable domain: DTGVSQNPRHKITKRGQNVTFRCDPISEHNRLYWYRQTLGQGPEFLTYFQNEAQLEKSRLLSDRFSAERPKGSFSTLEIQRTEQGDSAMYLCASSLGGGGGADEQYFGPGTRLTVT.

The rearrangement links TRBV29-1 to TRBJ2-2; no reliable D call. This CDR3 has 13 residues. Germline lookup yields CDR1 SQVTM and CDR2 ANQGSEA. Between the trimmed V and J ends, which lost 4 bases and 4 bases, there was a span of 10 bases. The CDR3 sequence is CSVGGILTGELFF. CDR3 in DNA: TGCAGCGTTGGCGGTATCCTCACCGGGGAGCTGTTTTTT.

V gene TRBV7-9 combines with J gene TRBJ1-1; D gene uncertain. Germline CDR1 is SEHNR and CDR2 is FQNEAQ (reference sequence). The CDR3 runs to 16 residues. Trimming left V 2 bases short and J 3 bases short, with 16 bases between. The CDR3 DNA reads as TGTGCCAGCAGCTTATCCCCTGTTCGGTACTACACTGAAGCTTTCTTT. Translation: CASSLSPVRYYTEAFF. The full variable domain, completed using reference TRBV7-9 and TRBJ1-1, is DTGVSQNPRHKITKRGQNVTFRCDPISEHNRLYWYRQTLGQGPEFLTYFQNEAQLEKSRLLSDRFSAERPKGSFSTLEIQRTEQGDSAMYLCASSLSPVRYYTEAFFGQGTRLTVV.

This clone has just one count. The genes are TRBV7-2 and TRBJ2-1; D might be TRBD1 (6 bases). V gave up 5 bases and J gave up 2 bases, with 13 bases separating them. The CDR3 totals 15 residues. Germline-derived CDR1 and CDR2 are SGHTA and FQGNSA. The DNA of the CDR3 is TGTGCCAGCAGCGCATCCCAGGGGCCCTACAATGAGCAGTTCTTC. Translating gives CASSASQGPYNEQFF.

The rearrangement joins TRBV18 to TRBJ2-5; D might be TRBD2 (5 bases). The CDR3 totals 14 residues. V lost 6 bases and J 0 bases, leaving 11 bases between the germline ends. Germline-derived CDR1 and CDR2 are KGHSH and LQKENI. CDR3 protein: CASSRGGHQETQYF. The CDR3 nucleotides are TGTGCCAGCTCCCGTGGAGGACACCAAGAGACCCAGTACTTC. The complete variable domain, with remaining parts taken from reference TRBV18 and TRBJ2-5, reads NAGVMQNPRHLVRRRGQEARLRCSPMKGHSHVYWYRQLPEEGLKFMVYLQKENIIDESGMPKERFSAEFPKEGPSILRIQQVVRGDSAAYFCASSRGGHQETQYFGPGTRLLVL.

The count of this clone is one. The J gene is TRBJ2-3, the V gene TRBV4-1; 11 bases align to TRBD2. J gave up 5 bases and V 4 bases, and 14 bases lay outside the gene matches. CDR3 length equals 18 residues. Germline values: CDR1 MGHRA, CDR2 YSYEKL. The CDR3 spells CASSPDSIAGGLRDTQYF. CDR3 in DNA: TGCGCCAGCAGCCCTGACTCTATAGCGGGGGGGCTTCGAGATACGCAGTATTTT.

V and J are TRBV6-6 and TRBJ2-1; 12 bases line up with TRBD2. Looked up from germline, CDR1 is MNHNY and CDR2 is SVGAGI (reference sequence). This CDR3 is 15 amino acids long. V shed 6 bases, J shed 7 bases, and the junction held 7 bases outside the gene matches. The CDR3 is CASSPTSGGVNEQFF. The CDR3 bases are TGTGCCAGCAGCCCGACTAGCGGGGGTGTAAATGAGCAGTTCTTC.

The chain recombines TRBV5-1 with TRBJ1-1; D ambiguous. The CDR3 consists of 13 residues. Trimming removed 1 base at V and 4 bases at J, with 8 bases between. Germline V gene lookup returns CDR1 SGHRS and CDR2 YFSETQ. CDR3 protein: CASSLWPATEAFF. The CDR3 DNA reads TGCGCCAGCAGCTTGTGGCCCGCCACTGAAGCTTTCTTT.

This rearrangement joins TRBV28 to TRBJ1-6, with 7 bases fitting TRBD1. Germline lookup yields CDR1 MDHEN and CDR2 SYDVKM. Trimming took 5 bases from V and 14 from J; bases not matched to a gene: 12. This CDR3 contains 14 residues. This CDR3 reads CASSPGQRRGALHF. The DNA of the CDR3 is TGTGCCAGCAGTCCGGGACAGCGACGAGGAGCCCTCCACTTT.

This clone was counted between two and nine times. The rearrangement uses TRBV6-5 and TRBJ2-7; TRBD1 is a possible D gene (6 bases). The CDR3 has 13 residues. The germline CDR1 and CDR2 sequences are MNHEY and SVGAGI. Trimming left V 6 bases short and J 7 bases short, with 16 bases between. CDR3 nucleotides: TGTGCCAGCAGGGGAACAGGGTTGCGAGAGCAGTACTTC. As protein: CASRGTGLREQYF.

The gene calls are TRBV4-3 and TRBJ2-7; 9 bases align to TRBD1. The CDR3 has 14 residues. Unmatched junction bases numbered 2, after V lost 4 bases and J lost 1 base. From germline, CDR1 is LGHNA and CDR2 YSLEER. CDR3 protein: CASSPGTGSYEQYF. The CDR3, as DNA: TGCGCCAGCAGCCCTGGGACAGGGTCCTACGAGCAGTACTTC.

The chain has TRBV27 and TRBJ2-3, with TRBD2 identical over 14 bases. CDR3 size: 18 residues. The V and J ends lost 6 bases and 0 bases, in that order; junction bases with no gene match: 8. Germline V gene sequence: CDR1 MNHEY, CDR2 SMNVEV (reference sequence). CDR3 amino acids: CASRGLAGAGTSTDTQYF. CDR3 sequence (DNA): TGTGCCAGCAGGGGACTAGCGGGGGCCGGAACTAGCACAGATACGCAGTATTTT.

The V call is TRBV4-3, the J call TRBJ2-7, with TRBD2 matching over 9 bases. Germline trimming cut 1 base from V and 6 bases from J; bases unmatched to any gene: 10. The CDR3 length is 16 residues. The germline CDR1 and CDR2 sequences are LGHNA and YSLEER. CDR3 protein: CASSQGSGSAGGEQYF. The CDR3 DNA reads as TGCGCCAGCAGCCAAGGTAGCGGGAGCGCAGGGGGCGAGCAGTACTTC.

The genes are TRBV9 and TRBJ1-1; 7 nucleotides line up with TRBD1. The CDR3 is 19 residues long. Per the germline V gene, CDR1 is SGDLS and CDR2 is YYNGEE. Germline trimming cut 0 bases from V and 0 bases from J; bases unmatched to any gene: 14. The CDR3 DNA is TGTGCCAGCAGCGTAGGAGGTCACGTGCCAACAGGGGTGAACACTGAAGCTTTCTTT. This encodes CASSVGGHVPTGVNTEAFF.

J is TRBJ1-2 and V is TRBV7-2; a weak D match, TRBD1 (5 bases). The V end lost 5 bases, the J end lost 5 bases, and 18 bases lay between the germline ends. Germline-derived CDR1 and CDR2 are SGHTA and FQGNSA. The CDR3 has 15 residues. For the CDR3, the DNA is TGTGCCAGCAGCCCGGGCGGGGGGGGATCGTATGGCTACACCTTC. Its translation: CASSPGGGGSYGYTF.

The chain uses TRBV2 and TRBJ2-1; 14 positions agree with TRBD2. Unmatched junction bases numbered 8, after V lost 4 bases and J lost 12 bases. The CDR3 runs to 15 residues. The germline V gene has CDR1 SNHLY and CDR2 FYNNEI. The CDR3 DNA reads TGTGCCAGCAGTGTCCGCGGACTAGCGGGAGGCGGGCAGTTCTTC. Translating it yields CASSVRGLAGGGQFF.

The chain has TRBV7-8 and TRBJ1-2; no definite D call. CDR1 is SGHVS, CDR2 FQNEAQ, per germline. The CDR3 loop spans 16 amino acids. Trimming removed 5 bases from V and 6 bases from J, with 22 bases in between. CDR3 nucleotide sequence: TGTGCCAGCAGCCCCCCGGCAGGCCAGAGTATCAATGGCTACACCTTC. Its translation: CASSPPAGQSINGYTF. Filled out from reference TRBV7-8 and TRBJ1-2, the complete variable domain reads GAGVSQSPRYKVAKRGQDVALRCDPISGHVSLFWYQQALGQGPEFLTYFQNEAQLDKSGLPSDRFFAERPEGSVSTLKIQRTQQEDSAVYLCASSPPAGQSINGYTFGSGTRLTVV.

The chain carries TRBV6-5 and TRBJ1-3, with a weak D call TRBD1 (6 bases). Trimming took 2 bases from V and 4 from J, leaving 12 bases between them. CDR1 and CDR2 (germline): MNHEY, SVGAGI. The CDR3 runs to 15 residues. The CDR3 sequence is CASSYLPGVGNTIYF. The CDR3 DNA sequence: TGTGCCAGCAGTTACCTCCCAGGGGTAGGAAACACCATATATTTT.

The chain employs TRBV5-1 and TRBJ2-7; no clear D gene. Per the germline V gene, CDR1 is SGHRS and CDR2 is YFSETQ. Trimming shortened V by 0 bases and J by 4 bases, and 17 bases separated the two germline ends. CDR3 length: 16 residues. CDR3 nucleotides: TGCGCCAGCAGCTTGGATGGCAGGTCTTCGTCATACGAGCAGTACTTC. It encodes CASSLDGRSSSYEQYF.

The genes are TRBV21-1 and TRBJ1-2; no DNA check was done on the table's D call, TRBD1. TRBV21-1 is an annotated pseudogene. The CDR3 runs 12 residues. The CDR3 loop reads CASPFGQYGYTF. The DNA of the CDR3 is TGTGCCAGCCCCTTTGGGCAGTATGGCTACACCTTC.

The rearrangement joins TRBV27 to TRBJ2-1; D may be TRBD1 (6 bases). V was shortened by 2 bases and J by 3 bases, with 11 bases between the two germline ends. Germline CDR1 MNHEY, CDR2 SMNVEV (reference sequence). This CDR3 has 15 amino acids. The CDR3 DNA reads TGTGCCAGCAGTTTAAGCAGGGGCGTCTACAATGAGCAGTTCTTC. Translation gives CASSLSRGVYNEQFF.

This clone was found once. This sequence joins TRBV30 and TRBJ2-1; D ambiguous. In germline, CDR1 is GTSNPN, CDR2 SVGIG (reference sequence). Trimming shortened V by 1 base and J by 10 bases, and 11 bases separated the two germline ends. The CDR3 totals 12 residues. This chain's CDR3 is CAWSGSSVEQFF. The DNA of the CDR3 is TGTGCCTGGAGTGGGTCTAGTGTCGAGCAGTTCTTC.

The chain is built from TRBV2 and TRBJ1-5; 7 positions agree with TRBD1. In germline, CDR1 is SNHLY, CDR2 FYNNEI. The CDR3 has 13 amino acids. After removal of 8 bases from V and 2 bases from J, the junction contained 3 bases not matched to a gene. CDR3 amino acids: CASGGQGNQPQHF. DNA of the CDR3: TGTGCCAGCGGAGGACAGGGCAATCAGCCCCAGCATTTT.

The gene calls are TRBV30 and TRBJ2-3; TRBD2 aligns across 13 bases. The CDR3 loop spans 17 amino acids. Germline V lookup: CDR1 GTSNPN, CDR2 SVGIG (reference sequence). V lost 4 bases and J lost 4; bases outside the gene matches: 11. Here the CDR3 DNA reads TGTGCCTGGACCATCTCCCGGACTAGCGGGAGCCCAGATACGCAGTATTTT. It codes for CAWTISRTSGSPDTQYF.